This entry is about one T cell receptor (beta chain). Its target antigen remains unknown. Nothing much larger sits one base from this clone, and base qualities are not available. V lost 1 base and J lost 7 bases, and the count of bases not matched to a germline gene is 13. Taken from the germline V gene, the CDR1 and CDR2 loops are LGHNA and YNFKEQ. From the cysteine up to the phenylalanine, the CDR3 has a length of 19 residues. Only the CDR3 DNA stays, 57 bases, in frame from base 1. The library was prepared using the immunoSEQ multiplex PCR assay. The published analysis was carried out like this. A statistical classification framework was developed to diagnose cytomegalovirus status using the catalog of TCR beta chain sequences. TCRdb's version of the immuneACCESS table is confined to in-frame rearrangements and falls short of the full clone set. An unresolved V gene accounts for under half of the shortfall where checked; the remainder is of unknown origin. The D gene and trimming were derived from the DNA, and the V and J assignments and clone size from that table. This sample comprises tens of thousands of clones, approximately 96% of them detected only once. Jointly, the top ten make up 0.78% of the sample.

The donors were included in the validation cohort of approximately 130 subjects, a group kept apart from the roughly 670-subject first cohort. This record belongs to a study of cytomegalovirus exposure and HLA in healthy donors listed by TCRdb under 2017. A note on the overall study: The 550 to 750 repertoires of the first cohort and the roughly 120 validation repertoires were produced on the same platform, according to a later analysis. The study combined high-throughput TCR immunosequencing, statistical association of individual TCRs with disease status, and machine learning to predict cytomegalovirus infection status. Along with the approximately 600-subject first cohort, a separate validation cohort of roughly 110 different subjects was used. The study was designed to test whether signatures of past pathogen exposure could be identified by cataloging public T cell receptors.

On the study overall, not on this receptor specifically: In vitro tests confirmed that a few of the cytomegalovirus-associated TCR beta chains recognize cytomegalovirus antigens. A later analysis lacked HLA typing for the validation cohort, so it scored co-occurrence in that cohort across all 120 or so repertoires. The classifier was reported to diagnose cytomegalovirus status with high specificity and sensitivity in both the original cohort and the validation cohort. The study listed approximately 150 TCR beta chains as associated with cytomegalovirus. The authors suggested that the approach could potentially be extended to other disease states and immunological phenotypes. A later analysis found that TCRs clustered in the first cohort also tended to co-occur in the 95 to 150 validation repertoires, with 94% of cluster scores above 0. While some public TCRs were present in many individuals, most TCR sequences turned up only very rarely across donors.

The source of this sequence is a man aged 18-30 years in good health and CMV-seronegative. The receptor chain draws on TRBV4-2 and TRBJ2-1, with 13 middle bases fitting TRBD2. Material for sequencing was PBMCs. The CDR3 reads CASSQVTWTSGSPGNEQFF. DNA sequence: TGTGCCAGCAGCCAAGTGACCTGGACTAGCGGGAGTCCGGGGAATGAGCAGTTCTTC.